This T cell receptor (beta chain) was observed in a study of shared clonotypes between healthy human individuals. Study results and limitations: Clonotype sharing across four donors was observed for around 4.8% of naive CD4 clonotypes. In having few donors, the study represented limited genetic and exposure-history diversity. On the whole, naive subsets had larger estimated richness than memory subsets had.

Naive CD8 cells comprised CD45RO-negative, CCR7-positively selected cells, excluding terminally differentiated effector memory CD45RA+ cells. The donors were all Caucasian adults (living in Nashville, Tennessee). The method was immunoSEQ multiplex PCR; TCRdb's version includes in-frame clones alone and lacks a portion of them. This table holds about 590,000 clones, about 95% found once. There are 14 residues in the CDR3. Trimming left V 8 bases short and J 0 bases short, with 11 bases between. The germline V gene has CDR1 MDHEN and CDR2 SYDVKM. As regards this clone: Its antigen remains unknown.

Sequencing input: naive CD8+ T cells sorted from blood. This sequence joins TRBV28 and TRBJ1-5; D possibly corresponds to TRBD1 (6 bases). This clonotype was sampled from a woman in her 30s in good health. DNA for the CDR3: TGTGCCAGCCTCAGGGGATATAGCAATCAGCCCCAGCATTTT. Protein: CASLRGYSNQPQHF.